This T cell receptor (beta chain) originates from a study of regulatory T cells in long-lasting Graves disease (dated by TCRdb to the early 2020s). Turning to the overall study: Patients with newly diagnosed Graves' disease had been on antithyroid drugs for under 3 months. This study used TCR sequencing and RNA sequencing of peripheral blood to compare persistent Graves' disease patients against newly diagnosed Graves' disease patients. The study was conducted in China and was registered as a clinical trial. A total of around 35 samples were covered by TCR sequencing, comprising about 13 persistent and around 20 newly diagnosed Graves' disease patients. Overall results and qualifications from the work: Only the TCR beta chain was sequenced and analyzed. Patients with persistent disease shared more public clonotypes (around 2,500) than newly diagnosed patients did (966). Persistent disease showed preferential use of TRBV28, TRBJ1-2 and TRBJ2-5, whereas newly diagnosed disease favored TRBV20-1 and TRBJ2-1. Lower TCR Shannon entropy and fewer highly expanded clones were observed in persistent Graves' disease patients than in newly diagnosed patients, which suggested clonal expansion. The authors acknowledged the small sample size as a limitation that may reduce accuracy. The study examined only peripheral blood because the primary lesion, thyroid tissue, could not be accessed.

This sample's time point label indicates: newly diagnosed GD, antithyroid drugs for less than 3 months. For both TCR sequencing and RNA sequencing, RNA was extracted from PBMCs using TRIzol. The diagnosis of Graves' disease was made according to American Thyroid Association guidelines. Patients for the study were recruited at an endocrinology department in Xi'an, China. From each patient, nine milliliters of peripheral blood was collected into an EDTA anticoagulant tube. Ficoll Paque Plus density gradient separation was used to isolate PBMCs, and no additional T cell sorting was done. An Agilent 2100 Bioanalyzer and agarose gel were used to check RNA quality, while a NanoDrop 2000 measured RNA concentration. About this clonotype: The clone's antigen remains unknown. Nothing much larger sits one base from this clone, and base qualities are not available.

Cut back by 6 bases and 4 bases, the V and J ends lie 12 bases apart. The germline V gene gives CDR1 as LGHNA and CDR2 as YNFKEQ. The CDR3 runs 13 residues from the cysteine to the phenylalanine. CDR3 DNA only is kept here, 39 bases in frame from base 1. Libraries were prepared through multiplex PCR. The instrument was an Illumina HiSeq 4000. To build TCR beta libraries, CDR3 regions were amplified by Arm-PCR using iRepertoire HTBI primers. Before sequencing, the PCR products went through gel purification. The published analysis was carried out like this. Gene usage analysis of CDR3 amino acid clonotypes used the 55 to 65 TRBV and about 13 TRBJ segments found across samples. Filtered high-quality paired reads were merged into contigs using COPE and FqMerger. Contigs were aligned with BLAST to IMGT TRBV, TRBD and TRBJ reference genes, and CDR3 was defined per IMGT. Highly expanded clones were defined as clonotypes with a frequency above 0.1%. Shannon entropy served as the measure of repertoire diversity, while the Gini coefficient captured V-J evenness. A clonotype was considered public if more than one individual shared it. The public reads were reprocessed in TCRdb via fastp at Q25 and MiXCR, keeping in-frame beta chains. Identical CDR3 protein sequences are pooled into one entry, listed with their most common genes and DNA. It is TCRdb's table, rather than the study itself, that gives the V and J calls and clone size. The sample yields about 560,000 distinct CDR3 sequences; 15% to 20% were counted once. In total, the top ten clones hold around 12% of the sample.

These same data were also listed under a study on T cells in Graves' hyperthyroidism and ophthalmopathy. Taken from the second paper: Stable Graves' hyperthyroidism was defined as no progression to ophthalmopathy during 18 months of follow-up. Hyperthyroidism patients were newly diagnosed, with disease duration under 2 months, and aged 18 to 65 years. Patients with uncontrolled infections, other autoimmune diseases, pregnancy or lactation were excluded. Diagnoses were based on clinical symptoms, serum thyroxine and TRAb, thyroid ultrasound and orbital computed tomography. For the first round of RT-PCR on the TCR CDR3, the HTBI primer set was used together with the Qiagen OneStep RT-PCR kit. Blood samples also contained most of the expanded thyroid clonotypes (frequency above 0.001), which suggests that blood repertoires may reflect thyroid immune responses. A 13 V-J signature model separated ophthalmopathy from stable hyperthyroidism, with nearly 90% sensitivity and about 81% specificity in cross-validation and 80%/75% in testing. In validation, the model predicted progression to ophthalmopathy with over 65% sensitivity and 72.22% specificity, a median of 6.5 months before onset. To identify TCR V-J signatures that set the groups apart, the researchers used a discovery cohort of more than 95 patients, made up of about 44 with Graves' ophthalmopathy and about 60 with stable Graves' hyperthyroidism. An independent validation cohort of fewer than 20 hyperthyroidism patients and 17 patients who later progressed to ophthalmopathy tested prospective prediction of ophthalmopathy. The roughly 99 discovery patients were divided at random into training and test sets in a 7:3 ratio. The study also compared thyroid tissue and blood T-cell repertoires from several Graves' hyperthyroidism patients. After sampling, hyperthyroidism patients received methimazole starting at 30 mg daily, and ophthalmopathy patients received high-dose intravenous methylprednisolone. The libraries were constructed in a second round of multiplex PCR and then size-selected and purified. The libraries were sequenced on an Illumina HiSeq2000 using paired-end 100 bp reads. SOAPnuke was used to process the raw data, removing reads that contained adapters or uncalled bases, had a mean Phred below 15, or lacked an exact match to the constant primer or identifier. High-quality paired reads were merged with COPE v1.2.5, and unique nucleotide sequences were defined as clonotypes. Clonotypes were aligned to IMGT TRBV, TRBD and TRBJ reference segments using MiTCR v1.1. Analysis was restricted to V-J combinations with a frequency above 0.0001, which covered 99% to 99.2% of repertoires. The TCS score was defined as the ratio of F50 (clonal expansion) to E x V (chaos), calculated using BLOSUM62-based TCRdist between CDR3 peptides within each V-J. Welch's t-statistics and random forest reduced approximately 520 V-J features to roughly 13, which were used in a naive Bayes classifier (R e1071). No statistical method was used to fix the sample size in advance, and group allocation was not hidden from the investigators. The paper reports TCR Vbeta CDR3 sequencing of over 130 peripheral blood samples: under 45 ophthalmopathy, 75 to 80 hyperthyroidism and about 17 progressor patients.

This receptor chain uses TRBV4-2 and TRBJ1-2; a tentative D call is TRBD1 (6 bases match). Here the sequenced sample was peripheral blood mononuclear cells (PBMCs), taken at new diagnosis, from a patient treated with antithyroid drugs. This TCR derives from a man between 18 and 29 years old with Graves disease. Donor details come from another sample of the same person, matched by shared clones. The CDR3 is CASSDQGIYGYTF. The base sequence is TGTGCCAGCAGTGATCAGGGGATCTATGGCTACACCTTC.